The 8 T cell receptor beta chains below come from one sample, sequenced in a study of radiotherapy plus CTLA-4 blockade in lung cancer. Assay used: immunoSEQ multiplex PCR; TCRdb lists only in-frame clones, some missing. Counted here are about 57,000 clones, 70% to 85% occurring once; the ten biggest clones make up roughly 17%. The input for sequencing was peripheral blood, taken from a patient treated with radiotherapy plus ipilimumab. Receptors originate from a human donor with non-small cell lung cancer who had a complete response to radiotherapy plus ipilimumab.

The genes are TRBV5-1 and TRBJ1-4, with D possibly TRBD1 on 5 matching bases. Germline assignment: CDR1 SGHRS and CDR2 YFSETQ. The V end was cut by 4 bases, the J end by 7 bases, with 14 bases between. The CDR3 contains 14 residues. The CDR3: CASSPVGRGEKLFF. The CDR3, as DNA: TGCGCCAGCAGCCCGGTGGGGAGGGGTGAAAAACTGTTTTTT. The entire variable domain, with the rest obtained from reference TRBV5-1 and TRBJ1-4, is as follows: KAGVTQTPRYLIKTRGQQVTLSCSPISGHRSVSWYQQTPGQGLQFLFEYFSETQRNKGNFPGRFSGRQFSNSRSEMNVSTLELGDSALYLCASSPVGRGEKLFFGSGTQLSVL.

The J gene is TRBJ2-3, the V gene TRBV5-1; 7 nucleotides agree with TRBD2. The junction had 3 bases not matched to a gene; V was cut back by 1 base and J by 1 base. CDR1 and CDR2 from the germline V gene are SGHRS and YFSETQ. The CDR3 runs to 15 residues. CDR3 sequence (DNA): TGCGCCAGCAGCTTGAGCGGGGACGGCACAGATACGCAGTATTTT. This codes for CASSLSGDGTDTQYF.

J is TRBJ1-2 and V is TRBV4-3, with 7 positions matching TRBD1. There are 15 residues in the CDR3. The germline gives CDR1 LGHNA, CDR2 YSLEER. Unmatched junction bases numbered 7, after V lost 0 bases and J lost 6 bases. CDR3 nucleotides: TGCGCCAGCAGCCAAGATGCCGACAGGGCAAATGGCTACACCTTC. Protein product: CASSQDADRANGYTF.

Here the CDR3 reads CASSGGQNLNTEAFF. The CDR3 nucleotides read TGTGCCAGCAGTGGTGGACAGAATTTGAACACTGAAGCTTTCTTT. The rearrangement uses TRBV2 and TRBJ1-1, with D possibly TRBD1 on 6 matching bases. Looked up from germline, CDR1 is SNHLY and CDR2 is FYNNEI. The CDR3 contains 15 residues. With 4 bases removed from V and 0 bases from J, the gap between germline ends came to 12 bases.

The J gene is TRBJ1-1, the V gene TRBV15; the match to TRBD1 covers 7 bases. Looked up from germline, CDR1 is LNHNV and CDR2 is YYDKDF (reference sequence). This CDR3 comprises 16 residues. V shed 4 bases, J shed 2 bases, and the junction held 10 bases outside the gene matches. DNA for the CDR3: TGTGCCACCAGCATGTCAAACCGGGACAGAAACACTGAAGCTTTCTTT. Translated: CATSMSNRDRNTEAFF.

In its sample, this clone was seen a few times. The chain employs TRBV4-3 and TRBJ2-7; perhaps TRBD1 as D (5 bases). Trimming stripped 0 bases from V and 3 bases from J, with 9 bases between. The germline V gene encodes CDR1 LGHNA and CDR2 YSLEER. This CDR3 comprises 14 residues. The chain's CDR3 is CASSQDLGVYEQYF. Here the CDR3 DNA reads TGCGCCAGCAGCCAAGATCTAGGGGTCTACGAGCAGTACTTC.

V is TRBV5-1 and J is TRBJ1-2; D not certain. V lost 0 bases, J lost 2 bases, and 11 bases lay in between. In germline, CDR1 is SGHRS, CDR2 YFSETQ. The CDR3 covers 15 residues. The CDR3 is CASSLGPGRNYGYTF. CDR3 DNA sequence: TGCGCCAGCAGCTTGGGGCCAGGCAGAAACTATGGCTACACCTTC.

This clone has only one observation. Here the CDR3 reads CASSRETTNEKLFF. CDR3 nucleotide sequence: TGTGCCAGCAGTAGAGAGACAACTAATGAAAAACTGTTTTTT. The chain links TRBV7-8 to TRBJ1-4; D not resolved. Trimming removed 6 bases from V and 0 bases from J, with 8 bases in between. The germline V gene encodes CDR1 SGHVS and CDR2 FQNEAQ. The CDR3 length is 14 residues.